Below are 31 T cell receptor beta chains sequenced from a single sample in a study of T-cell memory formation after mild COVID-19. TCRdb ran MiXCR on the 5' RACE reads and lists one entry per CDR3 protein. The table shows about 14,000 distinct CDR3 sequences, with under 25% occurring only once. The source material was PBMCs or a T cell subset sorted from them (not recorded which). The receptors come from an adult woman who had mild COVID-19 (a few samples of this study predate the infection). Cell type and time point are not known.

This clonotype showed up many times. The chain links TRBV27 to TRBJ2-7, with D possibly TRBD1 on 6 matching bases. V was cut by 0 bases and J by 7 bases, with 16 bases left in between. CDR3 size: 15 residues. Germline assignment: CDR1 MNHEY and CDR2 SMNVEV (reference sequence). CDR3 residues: CASSLSPTGSQEQYF. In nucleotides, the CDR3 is TGTGCCAGCAGTTTATCCCCTACAGGGTCGCAGGAGCAGTACTTC.

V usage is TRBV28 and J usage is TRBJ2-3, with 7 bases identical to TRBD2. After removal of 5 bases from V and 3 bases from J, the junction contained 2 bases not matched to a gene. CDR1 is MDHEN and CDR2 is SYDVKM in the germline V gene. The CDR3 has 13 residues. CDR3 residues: CASSPGGTDTQYF. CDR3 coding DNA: TGTGCCAGCAGTCCGGGGGGAACAGATACGCAGTATTTT. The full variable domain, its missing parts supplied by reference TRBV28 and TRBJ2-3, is DVKVTQSSRYLVKRTGEKVFLECVQDMDHENMFWYRQDPGLGLRLIYFSYDVKMKEKGDIPEGYSVSREKKERFSLILESASTNQTSMYLCASSPGGTDTQYFGPGTRLTVL.

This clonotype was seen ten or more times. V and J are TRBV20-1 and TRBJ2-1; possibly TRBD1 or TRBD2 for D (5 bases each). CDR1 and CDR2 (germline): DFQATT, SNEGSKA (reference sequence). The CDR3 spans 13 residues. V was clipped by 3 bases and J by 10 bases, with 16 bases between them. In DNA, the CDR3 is TGCAGTGCTAGTCCCACCGGGACCGGGGAGCAGTTCTTC. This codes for CSASPTGTGEQFF.

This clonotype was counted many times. The DNA of the CDR3 is TGTGCCAGCAGCGTAGATCCAGGGGGCTTCTACGAGCAGTACTTC. The encoded protein is CASSVDPGGFYEQYF. The chain is built from TRBV9 and TRBJ2-7; 8 bases are a match to TRBD1. Looked up from germline, CDR1 is SGDLS and CDR2 is YYNGEE. The CDR3 consists of 15 residues. V dropped 0 bases and J dropped 3; count of bases not matched to a gene: 5.

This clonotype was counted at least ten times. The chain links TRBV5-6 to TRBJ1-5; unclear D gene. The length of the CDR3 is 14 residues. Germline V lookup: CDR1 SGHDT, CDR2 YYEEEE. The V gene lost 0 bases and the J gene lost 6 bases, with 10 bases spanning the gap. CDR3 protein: CASSLGGYGQPQHF. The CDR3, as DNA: TGTGCCAGCAGCTTGGGAGGGTACGGTCAGCCCCAGCATTTT. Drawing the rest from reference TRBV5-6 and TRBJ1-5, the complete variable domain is DAGVTQSPTHLIKTRGQQVTLRCSPKSGHDTVSWYQQALGQGPQFIFQYYEEEERQRGNFPDRFSGHQFPNYSSELNVNALLLGDSALYLCASSLGGYGQPQHFGDGTRLSIL.

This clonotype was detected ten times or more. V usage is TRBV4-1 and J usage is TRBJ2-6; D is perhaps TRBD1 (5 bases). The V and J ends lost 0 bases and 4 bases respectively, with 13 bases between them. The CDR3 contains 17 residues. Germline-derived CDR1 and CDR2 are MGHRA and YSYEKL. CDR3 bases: TGCGCCAGCAGCCAAGATTGGCCAGGGTCCGGGGCCAACGTCCTGACTTTC. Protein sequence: CASSQDWPGSGANVLTF.

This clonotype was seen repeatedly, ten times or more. The CDR3 nucleotides are TGTGCCAGCAGTTACCCCGGATCCGGCCCCCCAGATACGCAGTATTTT. It codes for CASSYPGSGPPDTQYF. V is TRBV12-3 or TRBV12-4 and J is TRBJ2-3, with D unresolved. Trimming stripped 4 bases from V and 4 bases from J, with 18 bases between. This CDR3 is 16 amino acids long.

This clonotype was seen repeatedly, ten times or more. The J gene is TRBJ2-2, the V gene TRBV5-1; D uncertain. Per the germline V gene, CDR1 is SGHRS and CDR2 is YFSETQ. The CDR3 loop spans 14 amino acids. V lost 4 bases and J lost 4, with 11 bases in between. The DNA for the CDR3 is TGCGCCAGCAGCCCCCTAGGGTTCACCGGGGAGCTGTTTTTT. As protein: CASSPLGFTGELFF. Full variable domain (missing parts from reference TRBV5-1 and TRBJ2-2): KAGVTQTPRYLIKTRGQQVTLSCSPISGHRSVSWYQQTPGQGLQFLFEYFSETQRNKGNFPGRFSGRQFSNSRSEMNVSTLELGDSALYLCASSPLGFTGELFFGEGSRLTVL.

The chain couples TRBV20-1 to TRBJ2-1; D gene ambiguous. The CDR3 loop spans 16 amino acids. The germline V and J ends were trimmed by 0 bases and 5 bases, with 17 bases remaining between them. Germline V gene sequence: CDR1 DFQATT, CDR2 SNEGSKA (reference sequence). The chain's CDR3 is CSARDAESALDNEQFF. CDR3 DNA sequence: TGCAGTGCTAGAGATGCGGAGTCGGCCCTCGACAATGAGCAGTTCTTC.

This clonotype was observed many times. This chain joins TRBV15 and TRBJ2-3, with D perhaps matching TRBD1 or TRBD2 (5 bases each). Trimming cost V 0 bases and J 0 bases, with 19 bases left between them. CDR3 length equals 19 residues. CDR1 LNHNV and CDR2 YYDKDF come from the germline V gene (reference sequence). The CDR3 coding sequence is TGTGCCACCAGCAGAGATTGGGTGGGGCTAGCTGATAGCACAGATACGCAGTATTTT. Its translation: CATSRDWVGLADSTDTQYF.

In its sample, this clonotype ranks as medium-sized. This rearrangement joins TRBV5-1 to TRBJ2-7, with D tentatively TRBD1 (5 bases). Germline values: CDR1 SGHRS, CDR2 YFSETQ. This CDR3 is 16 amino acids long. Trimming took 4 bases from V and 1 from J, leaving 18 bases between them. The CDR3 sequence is CASSPTQGQSSYEQYF. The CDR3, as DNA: TGCGCCAGCAGCCCGACCCAAGGACAATCATCCTACGAGCAGTACTTC.

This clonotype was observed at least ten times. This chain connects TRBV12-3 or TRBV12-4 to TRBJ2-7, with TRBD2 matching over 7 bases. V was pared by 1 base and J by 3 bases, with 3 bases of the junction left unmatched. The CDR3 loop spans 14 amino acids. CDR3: CASSLEQRDYEQYF. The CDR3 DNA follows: TGTGCCAGCAGTTTAGAACAGCGGGACTACGAGCAGTACTTC.

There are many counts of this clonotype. This CDR3 reads CSVTKEGGFTDTQYF. DNA for the CDR3: TGCAGCGTTACGAAAGAGGGCGGTTTCACAGATACGCAGTATTTT. The chain carries TRBV29-1 and TRBJ2-3, with D tentatively TRBD2 (5 bases). The V end was cut by 5 bases, the J end by 2 bases, with 17 bases between. The CDR3 totals 15 residues. Germline CDR1 and CDR2: SQVTM and ANQGSEA.

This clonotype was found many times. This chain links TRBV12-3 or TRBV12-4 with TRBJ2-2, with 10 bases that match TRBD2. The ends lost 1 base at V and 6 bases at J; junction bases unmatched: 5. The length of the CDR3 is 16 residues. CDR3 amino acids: CASSLVLAGRAGELFF. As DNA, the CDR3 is TGTGCCAGCAGTTTAGTACTAGCGGGAAGAGCCGGGGAGCTGTTTTTT.

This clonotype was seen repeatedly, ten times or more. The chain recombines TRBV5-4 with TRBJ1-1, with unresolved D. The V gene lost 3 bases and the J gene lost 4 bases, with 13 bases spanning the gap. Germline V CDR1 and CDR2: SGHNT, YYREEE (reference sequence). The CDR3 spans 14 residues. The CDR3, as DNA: TGTGCCAGCAGCTCCGGACTGGGTTTCACTGAAGCTTTCTTT. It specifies CASSSGLGFTEAFF.

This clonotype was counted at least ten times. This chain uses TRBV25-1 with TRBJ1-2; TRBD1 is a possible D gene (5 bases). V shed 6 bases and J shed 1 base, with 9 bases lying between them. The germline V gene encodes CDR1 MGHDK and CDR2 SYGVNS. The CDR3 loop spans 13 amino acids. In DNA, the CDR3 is TGTGCCAGCAGACCCGGGGGTAACTATGGCTACACCTTC. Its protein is CASRPGGNYGYTF.

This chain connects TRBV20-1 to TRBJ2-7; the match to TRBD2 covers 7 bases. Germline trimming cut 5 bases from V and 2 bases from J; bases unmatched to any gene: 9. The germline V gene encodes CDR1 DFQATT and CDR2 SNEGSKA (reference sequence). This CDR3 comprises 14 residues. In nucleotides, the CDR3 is TGCAGTGCTCCGAGAGCGGGGCAGACCTACGAGCAGTACTTC. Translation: CSAPRAGQTYEQYF.

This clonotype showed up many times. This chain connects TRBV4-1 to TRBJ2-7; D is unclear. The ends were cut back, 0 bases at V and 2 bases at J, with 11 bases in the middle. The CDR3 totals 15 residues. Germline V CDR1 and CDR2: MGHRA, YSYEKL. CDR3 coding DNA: TGCGCCAGCAGCCAAGAGACCCTAGAGGCCTACGAGCAGTACTTC. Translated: CASSQETLEAYEQYF.

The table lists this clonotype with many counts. The CDR3 DNA reads TGTGCCAGCAGCTTCTTTCTAGCGGGGGGAGAGCAGTACTTC. This codes for CASSFFLAGGEQYF. The genes are TRBV7-2 and TRBJ2-7, with TRBD2 matching 11 bases. Germline assignment: CDR1 SGHTA and CDR2 FQGNSA. The length of the CDR3 is 14 residues. Trimming at V came to 3 bases and at J to 7 bases, leaving 5 bases not matched to a gene.

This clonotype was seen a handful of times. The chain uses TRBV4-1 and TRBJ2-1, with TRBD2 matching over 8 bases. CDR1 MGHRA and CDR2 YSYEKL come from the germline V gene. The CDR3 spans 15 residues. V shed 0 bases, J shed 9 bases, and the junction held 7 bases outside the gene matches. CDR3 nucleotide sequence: TGCGCCAGCAGCCAAGATTCCGGGGGGGCCGGTGAGCAGTTCTTC. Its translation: CASSQDSGGAGEQFF.

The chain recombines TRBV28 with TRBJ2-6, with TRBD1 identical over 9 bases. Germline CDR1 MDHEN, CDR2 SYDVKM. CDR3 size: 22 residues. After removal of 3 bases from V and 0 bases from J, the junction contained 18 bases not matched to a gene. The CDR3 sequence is CASSFPLTGGDTTVSGANVLTF. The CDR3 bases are TGTGCCAGCAGTTTCCCTCTGACAGGGGGTGACACGACAGTCTCTGGGGCCAACGTCCTGACTTTC.

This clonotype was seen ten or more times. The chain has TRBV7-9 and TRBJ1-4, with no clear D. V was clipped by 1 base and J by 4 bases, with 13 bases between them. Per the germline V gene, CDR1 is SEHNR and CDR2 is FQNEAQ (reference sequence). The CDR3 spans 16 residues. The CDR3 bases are TGTGCCAGCAGCTTAGGCGCGACGGCATTTAATGAAAAACTGTTTTTT. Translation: CASSLGATAFNEKLFF.

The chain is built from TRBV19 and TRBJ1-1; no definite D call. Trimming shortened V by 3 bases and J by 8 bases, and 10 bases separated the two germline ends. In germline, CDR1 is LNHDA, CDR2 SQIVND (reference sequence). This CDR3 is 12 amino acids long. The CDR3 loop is CASSIGQVEAFF. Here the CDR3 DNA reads TGTGCCAGTAGTATCGGGCAGGTAGAAGCTTTCTTT.

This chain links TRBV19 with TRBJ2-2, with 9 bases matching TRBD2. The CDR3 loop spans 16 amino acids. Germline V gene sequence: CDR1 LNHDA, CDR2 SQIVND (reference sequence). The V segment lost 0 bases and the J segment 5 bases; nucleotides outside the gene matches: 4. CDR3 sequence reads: CASSIDSSGRTGELFF. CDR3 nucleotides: TGTGCCAGTAGTATAGATTCGAGCGGGAGGACCGGGGAGCTGTTTTTT.

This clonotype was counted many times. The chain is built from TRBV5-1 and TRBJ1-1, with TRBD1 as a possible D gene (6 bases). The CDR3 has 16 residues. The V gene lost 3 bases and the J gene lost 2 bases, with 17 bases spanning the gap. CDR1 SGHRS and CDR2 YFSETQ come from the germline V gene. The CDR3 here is CASSWFQGNANTEAFF. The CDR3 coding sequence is TGCGCCAGCAGCTGGTTTCAGGGGAATGCAAACACTGAAGCTTTCTTT.

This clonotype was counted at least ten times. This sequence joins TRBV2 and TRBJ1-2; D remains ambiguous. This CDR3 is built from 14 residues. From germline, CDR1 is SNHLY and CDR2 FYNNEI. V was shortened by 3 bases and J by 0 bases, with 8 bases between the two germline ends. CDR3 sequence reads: CASSDTGANYGYTF. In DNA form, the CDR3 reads TGTGCCAGCAGTGATACTGGGGCTAACTATGGCTACACCTTC.

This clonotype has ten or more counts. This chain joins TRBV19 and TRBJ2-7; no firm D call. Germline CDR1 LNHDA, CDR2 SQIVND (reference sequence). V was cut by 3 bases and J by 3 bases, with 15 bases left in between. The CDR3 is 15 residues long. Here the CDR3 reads CASSMAGPPLYEQYF. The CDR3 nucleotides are TGTGCCAGTAGTATGGCAGGTCCCCCCCTCTACGAGCAGTACTTC. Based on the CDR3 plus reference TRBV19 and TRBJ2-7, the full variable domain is DGGITQSPKYLFRKEGQNVTLSCEQNLNHDAMYWYRQDPGQGLRLIYYSQIVNDFQKGDIAEGYSVSREKKESFPLTVTSAQKNPTAFYLCASSMAGPPLYEQYFGPGTRLTVT.

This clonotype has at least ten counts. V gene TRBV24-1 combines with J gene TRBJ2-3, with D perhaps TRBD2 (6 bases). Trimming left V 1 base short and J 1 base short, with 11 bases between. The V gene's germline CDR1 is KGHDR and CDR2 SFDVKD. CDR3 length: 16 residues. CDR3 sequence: CATSDFGGLGTDTQYF. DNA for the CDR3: TGTGCCACCAGTGATTTCGGGGGACTGGGCACAGATACGCAGTATTTT.

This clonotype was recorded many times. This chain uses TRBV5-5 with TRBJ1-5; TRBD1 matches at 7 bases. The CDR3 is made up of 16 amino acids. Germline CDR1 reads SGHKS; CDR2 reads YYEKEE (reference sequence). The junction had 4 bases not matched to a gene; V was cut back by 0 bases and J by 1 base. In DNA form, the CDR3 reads TGTGCCAGCAGCTTGGCGCTGGGACAGAGCAATCAGCCCCAGCATTTT. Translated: CASSLALGQSNQPQHF.

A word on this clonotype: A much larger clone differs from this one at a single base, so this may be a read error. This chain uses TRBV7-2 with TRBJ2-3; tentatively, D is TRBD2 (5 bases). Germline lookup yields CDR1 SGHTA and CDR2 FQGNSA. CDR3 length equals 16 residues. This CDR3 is CASSLVSDPSTDAQYF. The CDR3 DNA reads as TGTGCCAGCAGCTTAGTATCGGATCCTAGCACAGATGCGCAGTATTTT.

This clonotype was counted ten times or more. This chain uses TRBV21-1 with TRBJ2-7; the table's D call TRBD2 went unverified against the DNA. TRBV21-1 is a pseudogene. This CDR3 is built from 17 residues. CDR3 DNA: TGTGCCAGCAGCAAAGCCTCTAGCGGGGGGGGCTCCTACGAGCAGTACTTC. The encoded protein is CASSKASSGGGSYEQYF.